A selection of T cell receptor beta chains follows, all from one sample in a study of monozygotic twins with inflammatory bowel disease. TCRdb reprocessed the 5' RACE reads; each CDR3 protein has one entry and no DNA is given. Found here are fewer than 350,000 distinct CDR3 sequences; the top ten clones hold roughly 2%. The sequenced sample was blood. The receptor source for this set is a human donor with ulcerative colitis or Crohn's disease, or a healthy co-twin of an affected twin (not recorded which). The CDR3 runs from the conserved cysteine through the conserved F or W.

V,J,CDR3
TRBV6-5,TRBJ2-1,CASSCAGTGKQFF
TRBV29-1,TRBJ2-1,CSVEGGYNEQFF
TRBV6-5,TRBJ2-7,CASSYSIQRSSYEQYF
TRBV5-4,TRBJ2-3,CASSSLAGGMQYF
TRBV12-3/TRBV12-4,TRBJ1-2,CASSLNGRNYGYTF
TRBV6-1,TRBJ2-7,CASLQSSYEQYF
TRBV5-1,TRBJ2-5,CASSSMTSGRETQYF
TRBV7-2,TRBJ1-5,CASSLRGSNQPQHF
TRBV7-9,TRBJ1-1,CASTVAGRGGGTEAFF
TRBV2,TRBJ1-1,CASKSLRDTEAFF
TRBV27,TRBJ2-3,CASRGTGADTQYF
TRBV7-9,TRBJ2-2,CASSLDGSTGELFF
TRBV6-1,TRBJ2-7,CGSSPRTGSSYEQYF
TRBV20-1,TRBJ2-5,CSAPLAGFQETQYF
TRBV28,TRBJ1-5,CASTLARPNQPQHF
TRBV4-1,TRBJ1-2,CASSQGGNGGYTF
TRBV2,TRBJ2-1,CASEGAIFLGEQFF
TRBV30,TRBJ2-2,CAWSTRTSGGTASFNTGELFF
TRBV7-9,TRBJ2-5,CASSLRVSGETQYF
TRBV30,TRBJ1-2,CAWTKLQGVFANYGYTF
TRBV20-1,TRBJ1-1,CSARVTGSGTEAFF
TRBV6-5,TRBJ2-1,CASSYDNEQFF
TRBV29-1,TRBJ2-3,CSVEQGGGTQYF
TRBV6-1,TRBJ1-1,CASSANRGLDTEAFF
TRBV20-1,TRBJ2-5,CSARPSAGMETQYF
TRBV11-2,TRBJ2-3,CASSDRGGVTDTQYF
TRBV6-2/TRBV6-3,TRBJ2-3,CASIHSAFRDTQYF
TRBV29-1,TRBJ2-5,CSVHRGPETQYF
TRBV20-1,TRBJ1-5,CSAKPGPSNQPQHF